The 13 T cell receptor beta chains below were found in one sample sequenced in a study of blood T cell repertoires in COVID-19. The protocol was immunoSEQ multiplex PCR, while the TCRdb copy is restricted to in-frame clones and leaves out a portion. The repertoire holds about 190,000 clones, with approximately 79% as singletons. The sequenced material came from peripheral blood. Receptor source: a man aged 25 to 45 with active or convalescent COVID-19.

The V gene is TRBV28, the J gene TRBJ2-3, with unresolved D. Germline V lookup: CDR1 MDHEN, CDR2 SYDVKM. Trimming shortened V by 2 bases and J by 3 bases, and 9 bases separated the two germline ends. This CDR3 contains 14 residues. This CDR3 is CASSLGQATDTQYF. The CDR3, as DNA: TGTGCCAGCAGTTTAGGGCAGGCTACAGATACGCAGTATTTT.

The chain recombines TRBV6-6 with TRBJ1-6, with 8 bases matching TRBD1. The CDR3 covers 15 residues. J gave up 7 bases and V 1 base, and 3 bases lay outside the gene matches. Germline assignment: CDR1 MNHNY and CDR2 SVGAGI (reference sequence). In DNA form, the CDR3 reads TGTGCCAGCAGTTACTACCGGGACAGGAATTCACCCCTCCACTTT. Translation: CASSYYRDRNSPLHF.

The chain uses TRBV5-1 and TRBJ2-5; D is uncertain. Per the germline V gene, CDR1 is SGHRS and CDR2 is YFSETQ. The CDR3 length is 14 residues. The germline V and J ends were trimmed by 0 bases and 1 base, with 7 bases remaining between them. CDR3 DNA: TGCGCCAGCAGCTTGGCCCAGGTCCAAGAGACCCAGTACTTC. This sequence encodes CASSLAQVQETQYF.

The V call is TRBV5-1, the J call TRBJ1-2; 10 nucleotides align to TRBD1. Germline V gene data show CDR1 as SGHRS and CDR2 as YFSETQ. The trim removed 4 bases at V and 8 bases at J, leaving 11 bases unmatched. This CDR3 is 15 amino acids long. The CDR3 protein is CASSGGQGVVDGYTF. In nucleotides, the CDR3 is TGCGCCAGCAGCGGAGGACAGGGGGTGGTTGACGGCTACACCTTC.

The chain carries TRBV27 and TRBJ2-1, with 8 bases aligning to TRBD1. J gave up 5 bases and V 6 bases, and 6 bases lay outside the gene matches. The germline V gene has CDR1 MNHEY and CDR2 SMNVEV (reference sequence). CDR3 size: 14 residues. For the CDR3, the DNA is TGTGCCAGCAGGATGGGACAGGACAACAATGAGCAGTTCTTC. Protein: CASRMGQDNNEQFF.

V gene TRBV24-1 combines with J gene TRBJ1-5; TRBD1 aligns across 8 bases. After removal of 1 base from V and 3 bases from J, the junction contained 4 bases not matched to a gene. The CDR3 totals 16 residues. The germline V gene encodes CDR1 KGHDR and CDR2 SFDVKD. CDR3 region: CATSDLQGDNNQPQHF. The CDR3 coding sequence is TGTGCCACCAGTGATTTACAGGGGGATAACAATCAGCCCCAGCATTTT.

The chain employs TRBV7-9 and TRBJ1-3; a weak D match, TRBD1 (5 bases). Looked up from germline, CDR1 is SEHNR and CDR2 is FQNEAQ (reference sequence). With 5 bases removed from V and 0 bases from J, the gap between germline ends came to 11 bases. CDR3 length: 15 amino acids. CDR3 amino acids: CASSQTVTSGNTIYF. CDR3 sequence (DNA): TGTGCCAGCAGCCAGACAGTGACCTCTGGAAACACCATATATTTT. The full variable domain, with the rest looked up from reference TRBV7-9 and TRBJ1-3, is DTGVSQNPRHKITKRGQNVTFRCDPISEHNRLYWYRQTLGQGPEFLTYFQNEAQLEKSRLLSDRFSAERPKGSFSTLEIQRTEQGDSAMYLCASSQTVTSGNTIYFGEGSWLTVV.

The chain is built from TRBV29-1 and TRBJ1-1; D is ambiguous. V was cut by 4 bases and J by 0 bases, with 9 bases left in between. Germline loops: CDR1 SQVTM, CDR2 ANQGSEA. The CDR3 runs to 13 residues. CDR3 region: CSVVRFMNTEAFF. The CDR3 coding sequence is TGCAGCGTTGTGAGATTCATGAACACTGAAGCTTTCTTT.

This rearrangement joins TRBV19 to TRBJ1-4; D is possibly TRBD1 (6 bases). The CDR3 totals 13 residues. Trimming cost V 3 bases and J 14 bases, with 16 bases left between them. Germline assignment: CDR1 LNHDA and CDR2 SQIVND (reference sequence). CDR3 in amino acids: CASSILQGIELFF. The CDR3 bases are TGTGCCAGTAGTATTTTGCAGGGGATCGAGCTGTTTTTT.

The gene calls are TRBV6-1 and TRBJ2-3; 7 bases agree with TRBD2. Germline values: CDR1 MNHNS, CDR2 SASEGT. V was pared by 2 bases and J by 3 bases, with 8 bases of the junction left unmatched. The CDR3 length is 16 residues. The CDR3 DNA sequence: TGTGCCAGCAGTGAATCGCGACTAGCCCGAACAGATACGCAGTATTTT. This translates into CASSESRLARTDTQYF.

The chain has TRBV24-1 and TRBJ2-3; 7 bases are a match to TRBD1. CDR3 length: 13 residues. From germline, CDR1 is KGHDR and CDR2 SFDVKD. J was trimmed by 3 bases and V by 9 bases; bases with no gene match: 5. The chain's CDR3 is CATYDRVTDTQYF. The CDR3 bases are TGTGCCACCTACGACAGGGTGACAGATACGCAGTATTTT.

The rearrangement joins TRBV30 to TRBJ1-2; 7 nucleotides line up with TRBD1. This CDR3 is built from 10 residues. The trim removed 5 bases at V and 11 bases at J, leaving 5 bases unmatched. The germline V gene encodes CDR1 GTSNPN and CDR2 SVGIG (reference sequence). The CDR3 spells CAWGLTGYTF. The CDR3 region has the DNA TGTGCCTGGGGGTTGACAGGGTACACCTTC.

V is TRBV28 and J is TRBJ2-7; D unresolved. The CDR3 sequence is 13 residues long. Trimming shortened V by 4 bases and J by 5 bases, and 12 bases separated the two germline ends. Germline assignment: CDR1 MDHEN and CDR2 SYDVKM. CDR3 amino acids: CASSSVFRDEQYV. The DNA of the CDR3 is TGTGCCAGCAGTTCGGTGTTTCGGGACGAGCAGTACGTC.